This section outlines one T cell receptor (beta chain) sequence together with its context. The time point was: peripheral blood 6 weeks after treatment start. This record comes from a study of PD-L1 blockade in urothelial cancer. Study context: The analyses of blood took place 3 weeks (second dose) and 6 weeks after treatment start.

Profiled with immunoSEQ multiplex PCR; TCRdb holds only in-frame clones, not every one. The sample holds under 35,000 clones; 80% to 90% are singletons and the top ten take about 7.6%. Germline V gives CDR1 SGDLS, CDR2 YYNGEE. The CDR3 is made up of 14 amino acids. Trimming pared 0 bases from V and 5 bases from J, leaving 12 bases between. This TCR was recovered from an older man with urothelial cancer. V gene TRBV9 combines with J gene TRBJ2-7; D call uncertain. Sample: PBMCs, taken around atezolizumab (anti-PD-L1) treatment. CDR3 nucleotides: TGTGCCAGCAGCGTAGCCCAGCGAACCCACGAGCAGTACTTC. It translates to CASSVAQRTHEQYF.